These 2 T cell receptor beta chains were sequenced from one sample in a study of identical twins. TCRdb re-derived calls from the 5' RACE reads in MiXCR, one entry per CDR3 protein. The sample contains around 530,000 distinct CDR3 sequences, about 16% of which appear only once. These same data were also listed under a study on yellow fever vaccine responses in identical twins.

The sample taken for sequencing was CD4+ T cells sorted from blood. These receptors all come from a woman under 30 in good health.

V usage is TRBV11-2 and J usage is TRBJ1-2; D possibly corresponds to TRBD1 (6 bases). Between the trimmed V and J ends, which lost 6 bases and 2 bases, there was a span of 7 bases. The germline CDR1 and CDR2 sequences are SGHAT and FQNNGV. CDR3 length: 12 residues. This chain's CDR3 is CASRGGNYGYTF. DNA of the CDR3: TGTGCCAGCAGAGGGGGGAACTATGGCTACACCTTC.

CDR3 loop: CSARPPTSGGAYEQYV. CDR3 coding DNA: TGCAGTGCTAGACCCCCCACTAGCGGGGGGGCTTACGAGCAGTACGTC. The rearrangement links TRBV20-1 to TRBJ2-7; 13 bases map to TRBD2. The CDR3 extends over 16 amino acids. The V and J ends lost 2 bases and 4 bases, in that order; junction bases with no gene match: 8. Per the germline V gene, CDR1 is DFQATT and CDR2 is SNEGSKA (reference sequence).